Included here is one T cell receptor (beta chain) sequence, with context. The antigen remains undetermined. Germline CDR1 is MNHNY and CDR2 is SVGAGI (reference sequence). The CDR3 covers 13 residues. The germline V and J ends were trimmed by 7 bases and 5 bases, with 12 bases remaining between them. Treatment given: some 19 received Ad26.COV2.S at low or high dose, single or two shots; 5 received placebo; per-sample allocation not given. After the first vaccine or placebo injection, samples were drawn on day 63. This sample was taken from a study of Ad26.COV2.S vaccination and SARS-CoV-2 variants. Study background: Intramuscular Ad26.COV2.S doses were given once or twice, 56 days apart.

Profiled with immunoSEQ multiplex PCR; TCRdb holds only in-frame clones, not every one. Of roughly 400,000 clones in the sample, about nine tenths were seen once. Points from the study as a whole: Reportedly, spike-specific CD8+ and CD4+ T cell responses achieved substantial breadth once vaccination had taken place. Across vaccine and placebo recipients, the breadth of non-spike TCRs was similar. Overall T cell responses may have been underestimated by the analyses of TCR breadth and depth.

The V gene is TRBV6-6, the J gene TRBJ1-5, with a possible D match to TRBD1 (6 bases). The sequence came from a person between 18 and 65 years old who received the Ad26.COV2.S COVID-19 vaccine or a placebo. This specimen was peripheral blood, taken in a trial of Ad26.COV2.S vaccine versus placebo. The CDR3 region has the DNA TGTGCCAGCACCAGGACAGATTATCAGCCCCAGCATTTT. Amino acids: CASTRTDYQPQHF.